The 11 T cell receptor beta chains in this list originate from one sample, sequenced in a study of blood T cell repertoires in COVID-19. This table comes from immunoSEQ multiplex PCR, and its TCRdb copy is limited to in-frame clones, with some not included. The sample carries about 200,000 clones, about 85% recorded once. What was sequenced was peripheral blood. Receptor source: a man in his forties with acute or convalescent COVID-19.

V and J are TRBV24-1 and TRBJ2-1, with 7 positions matching TRBD2. J was trimmed by 4 bases and V by 4 bases; bases with no gene match: 9. The germline V gene has CDR1 KGHDR and CDR2 SFDVKD. The length of the CDR3 is 16 residues. The chain's CDR3 is CATSDSVGGGYNEQFF. As DNA, the CDR3 is TGTGCCACCAGTGACTCGGTCGGGGGAGGGTACAATGAGCAGTTCTTC.

The rearrangement joins TRBV29-1 to TRBJ2-1, with a tentative D call TRBD1 (5 bases). The CDR3 covers 15 residues. V lost 3 bases and J 8 bases, leaving 20 bases between the germline ends. From germline, CDR1 is SQVTM and CDR2 ANQGSEA. In DNA, the CDR3 is TGCAGCGTTGAGGTTGCTCGTCCGACGACAGATGAGCAGTTCTTC. Translated: CSVEVARPTTDEQFF.

The gene calls are TRBV7-2 and TRBJ2-3; 11 bases match TRBD2. This CDR3 has 16 residues. Germline CDR1 and CDR2: SGHTA and FQGNSA. The V segment lost 4 bases and the J segment 6 bases; nucleotides outside the gene matches: 9. CDR3 loop: CASSSLAGGTADTQYF. Written as DNA, the CDR3 is TGTGCCAGCAGCTCGCTAGCGGGAGGCACAGCGGATACGCAGTATTTT.

V is TRBV20-1 and J is TRBJ2-7; D gene unclear. The ends were cut back, 3 bases at V and 6 bases at J, with 12 bases in the middle. The CDR3 has 12 amino acids. The V gene's germline CDR1 is DFQATT and CDR2 SNEGSKA (reference sequence). The CDR3 DNA sequence: TGCAGTGCTAGTATGGCACCCTTCGAGCAGTACTTC. This sequence encodes CSASMAPFEQYF.

J is TRBJ2-2 and V is TRBV2; 8 bases are a match to TRBD2. V trimming: 6 bases; J trimming: 6 bases; junction bases outside the gene matches: 3. The CDR3 is 13 residues long. From germline, CDR1 is SNHLY and CDR2 FYNNEI. The CDR3 region is CASSLSGAGELFF. Here the CDR3 DNA reads TGTGCCAGCAGCCTTAGCGGGGCCGGGGAGCTGTTTTTT.

The chain couples TRBV27 to TRBJ1-1, with D unresolved. The CDR3 contains 14 residues. Germline assignment: CDR1 MNHEY and CDR2 SMNVEV (reference sequence). V was clipped by 3 bases and J by 1 base, with 9 bases between them. The CDR3 nucleotides are TGTGCCAGCAGTTTGAGGCCCGCGAACACTGAAGCTTTCTTT. It encodes CASSLRPANTEAFF.

CDR3 amino acids: CASLPWGLGGNSPLHF. The CDR3 DNA is TGTGCCAGTTTACCCTGGGGGCTCGGAGGTAATTCACCCCTCCACTTT. V and J are TRBV5-6 and TRBJ1-6, with D possibly matching TRBD1 (6 bases). CDR1 and CDR2 (germline): SGHDT, YYEEEE. Trimming took off 8 bases at V and 6 bases at J, with 21 bases between the two ends. The CDR3 has 16 residues.

The chain has TRBV3-1 (or the pseudogene TRBV3-2) and TRBJ2-2; a weak D match, TRBD1 (5 bases). CDR1 is LGHDT and CDR2 is YNNKEL in the germline V gene (reference sequence). Trimming left V 4 bases short and J 4 bases short, with 13 bases between. The CDR3 sequence is 15 residues long. The CDR3 DNA is TGTGCCAGCAGCCCCCTCGCCAGGGCCACCGGGGAGCTGTTTTTT. Its protein is CASSPLARATGELFF.

This sequence joins TRBV19 and TRBJ2-6; TRBD1 might be the D (5 bases). V lost 1 base, J lost 1 base, and 8 bases lay in between. The germline CDR1 and CDR2 sequences are LNHDA and SQIVND (reference sequence). The CDR3 contains 16 residues. The CDR3 spells CASSIVAGSGANVLTF. Written as DNA, the CDR3 is TGTGCCAGTAGTATAGTTGCAGGGTCTGGGGCCAACGTCCTGACTTTC.

The J gene is TRBJ2-1, the V gene TRBV30; 8 positions agree with TRBD2. Germline CDR1 GTSNPN, CDR2 SVGIG (reference sequence). The CDR3 sequence is 16 residues long. V lost 0 bases to trimming and J lost 7 bases; unmatched junction nucleotides: 11. CDR3 in amino acids: CAWSVGSGGSRNEQFF. CDR3 in DNA: TGTGCCTGGAGTGTAGGATCGGGGGGGTCGAGAAATGAGCAGTTCTTC.

The J gene is TRBJ2-2, the V gene TRBV6-5; 7 positions match TRBD2. V was clipped by 4 bases and J by 5 bases; unmatched bases: 7. Looked up from germline, CDR1 is MNHEY and CDR2 is SVGAGI. The CDR3 loop spans 15 amino acids. DNA for the CDR3: TGTGCCAGCAGTTCCCCCGGACTAGTTACCGGGGAGCTGTTTTTT. This sequence encodes CASSSPGLVTGELFF.